This TCR beta chain was recovered during a study of blood T cell repertoires in COVID-19. Across the whole study: Both acute and convalescent COVID-19 samples were obtained from the United States, Italy and Spain. PBMCs, B-cell-depleted T cells, or T cells provided the cDNA or gDNA that made up the material.

In the source study's methods: For nucleated cells, counts were estimated from reference gene primer amplification. Measured with immunoSEQ multiplex PCR; TCRdb has only the in-frame clones, and not every one. Clone size and V and J calls were adopted from that table, with D and trimming inferred from the DNA. The sample has 110,000 to 150,000 clones, roughly four fifths seen once. Trimming took off 0 bases at V and 2 bases at J, with 11 bases between the two ends. Per germline, CDR1 MNHNS and CDR2 SASEGT. This CDR3 spans 15 amino acids. The clonotype comes from a human donor in a cohort sampled during active COVID-19. The material sequenced was peripheral blood. V gene TRBV6-1 combines with J gene TRBJ2-7; D is undetermined. The CDR3 sequence is CASSEAVTYPYEQYF. In DNA form, the CDR3 reads TGTGCCAGCAGTGAAGCGGTAACCTACCCCTACGAGCAGTACTTC.